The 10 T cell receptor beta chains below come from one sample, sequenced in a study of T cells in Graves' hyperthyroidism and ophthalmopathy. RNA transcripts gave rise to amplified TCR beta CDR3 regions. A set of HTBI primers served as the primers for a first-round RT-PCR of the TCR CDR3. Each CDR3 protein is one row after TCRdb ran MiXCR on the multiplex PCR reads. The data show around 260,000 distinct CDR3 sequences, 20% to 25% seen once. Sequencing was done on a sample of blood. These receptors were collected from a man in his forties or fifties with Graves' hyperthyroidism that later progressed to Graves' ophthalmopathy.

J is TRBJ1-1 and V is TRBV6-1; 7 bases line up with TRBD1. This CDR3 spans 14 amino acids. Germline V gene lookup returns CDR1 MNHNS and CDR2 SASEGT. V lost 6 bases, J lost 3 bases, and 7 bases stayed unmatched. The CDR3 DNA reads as TGTGCCAGCAGCGACCTGGGACAGTACACTGAAGCTTTCTTT. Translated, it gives CASSDLGQYTEAFF.

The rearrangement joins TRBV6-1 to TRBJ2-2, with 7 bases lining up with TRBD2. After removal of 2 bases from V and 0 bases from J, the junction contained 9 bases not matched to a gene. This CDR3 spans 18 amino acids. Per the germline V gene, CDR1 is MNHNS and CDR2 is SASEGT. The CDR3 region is CASSEHVGSGANTGELFF. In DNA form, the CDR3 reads TGTGCCAGCAGTGAACATGTCGGGAGCGGGGCGAACACCGGGGAGCTGTTTTTT.

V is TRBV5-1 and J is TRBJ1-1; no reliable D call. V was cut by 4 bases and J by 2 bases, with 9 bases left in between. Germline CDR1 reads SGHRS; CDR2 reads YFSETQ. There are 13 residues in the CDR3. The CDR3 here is CASSGVINTEAFF. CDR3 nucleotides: TGCGCCAGCAGCGGGGTCATTAACACTGAAGCTTTCTTT.

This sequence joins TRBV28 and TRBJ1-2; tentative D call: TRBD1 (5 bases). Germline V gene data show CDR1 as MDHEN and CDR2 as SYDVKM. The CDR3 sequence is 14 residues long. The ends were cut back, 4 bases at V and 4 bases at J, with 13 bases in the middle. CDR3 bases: TGTGCCAGCAGTTCGAGAGACAGATCCTATGGCTACACCTTC. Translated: CASSSRDRSYGYTF.

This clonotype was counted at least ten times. CDR3 region: CASSLPANAYEQYF. Written as DNA, the CDR3 is TGTGCCAGCAGTTTACCAGCAAACGCCTACGAGCAGTACTTC. This chain uses TRBV12-3 or TRBV12-4 with TRBJ2-7, with D unresolved. CDR3 length equals 14 residues. Trimming took 2 bases from V and 2 from J, leaving 10 bases between them.

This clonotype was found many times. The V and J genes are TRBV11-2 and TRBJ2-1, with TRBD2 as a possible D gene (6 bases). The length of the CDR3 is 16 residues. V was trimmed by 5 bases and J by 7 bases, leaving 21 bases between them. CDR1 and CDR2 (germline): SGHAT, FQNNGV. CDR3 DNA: TGTGCCAGCAGCCGCGGACCGGGAGTGGTGGGGAATGAGCAGTTCTTC. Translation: CASSRGPGVVGNEQFF.

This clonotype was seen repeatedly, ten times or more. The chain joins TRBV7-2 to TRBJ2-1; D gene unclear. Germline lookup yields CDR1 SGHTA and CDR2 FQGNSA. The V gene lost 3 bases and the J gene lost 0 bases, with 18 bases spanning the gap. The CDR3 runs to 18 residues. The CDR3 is CASSFLHLAESSYNEQFF. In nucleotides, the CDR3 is TGTGCCAGCAGCTTTCTACACTTAGCCGAGAGCTCCTACAATGAGCAGTTCTTC.

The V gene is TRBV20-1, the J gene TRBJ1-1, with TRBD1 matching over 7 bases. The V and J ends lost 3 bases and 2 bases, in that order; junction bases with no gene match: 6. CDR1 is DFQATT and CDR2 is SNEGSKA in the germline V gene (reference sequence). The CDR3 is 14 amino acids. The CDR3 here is CSASEGAGNTEAFF. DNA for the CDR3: TGCAGTGCTAGCGAGGGGGCCGGAAACACTGAAGCTTTCTTT.

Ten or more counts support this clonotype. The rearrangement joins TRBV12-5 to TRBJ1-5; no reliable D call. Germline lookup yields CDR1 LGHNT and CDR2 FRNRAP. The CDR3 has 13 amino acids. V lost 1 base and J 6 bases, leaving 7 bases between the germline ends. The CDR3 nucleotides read TGTGCTAGTGGTTTGGGACGAAGTCAGCCCCAGCATTTT. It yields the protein CASGLGRSQPQHF. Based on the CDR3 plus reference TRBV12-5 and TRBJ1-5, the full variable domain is DARVTQTPRHKVTEMGQEVTMRCQPILGHNTVFWYRQTMMQGLELLAYFRNRAPLDDSGMPKDRFSAEMPDATLATLKIQPSEPRDSAVYFCASGLGRSQPQHFGDGTRLSIL.

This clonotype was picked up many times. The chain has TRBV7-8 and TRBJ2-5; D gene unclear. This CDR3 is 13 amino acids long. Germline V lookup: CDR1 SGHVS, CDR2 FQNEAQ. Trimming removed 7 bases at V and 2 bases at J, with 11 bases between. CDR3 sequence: CASTLQEQETQYF. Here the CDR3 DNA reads TGTGCCAGCACCCTACAAGAACAAGAGACCCAGTACTTC.